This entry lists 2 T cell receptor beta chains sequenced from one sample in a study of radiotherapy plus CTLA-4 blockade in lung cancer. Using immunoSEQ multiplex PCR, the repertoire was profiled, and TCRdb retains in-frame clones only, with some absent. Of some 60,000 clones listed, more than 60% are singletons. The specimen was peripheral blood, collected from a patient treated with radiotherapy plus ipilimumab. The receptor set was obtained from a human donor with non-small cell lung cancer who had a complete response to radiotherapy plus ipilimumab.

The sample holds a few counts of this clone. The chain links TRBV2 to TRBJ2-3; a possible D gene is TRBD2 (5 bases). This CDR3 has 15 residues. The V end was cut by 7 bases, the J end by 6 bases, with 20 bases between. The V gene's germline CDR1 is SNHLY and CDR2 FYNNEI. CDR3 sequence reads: CASMGEGLSADTQYF. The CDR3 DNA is TGTGCCAGCATGGGTGAGGGATTGTCGGCGGATACGCAGTATTTT.

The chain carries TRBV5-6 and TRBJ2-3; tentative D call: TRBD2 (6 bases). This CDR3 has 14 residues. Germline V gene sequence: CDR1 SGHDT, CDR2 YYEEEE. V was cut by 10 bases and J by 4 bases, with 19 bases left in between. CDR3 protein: CAFGWVSGADTQYF. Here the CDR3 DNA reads TGTGCCTTTGGTTGGGTTAGCGGCGCAGATACGCAGTATTTT.